This TCR beta chain was profiled in a study of blood T cell repertoires in COVID-19. Turning to the study itself: From the United States, Italy and Spain came samples of acute and convalescent COVID-19. Nucleic acid was either cDNA or gDNA, and it came from T cells, B-cell-depleted T cells, or PBMCs.

Losses at the gene ends were 6 bases for V and 15 bases for J; bases not matched to a gene: 4. Germline V gene data show CDR1 as SNHLY and CDR2 as FYNNEI. The CDR3 is made up of 12 amino acids. This clone was recorded only once. How the authors handled the data: Estimates of nucleated cell counts were drawn from the amplification of reference gene primers. Repertoires were generated with immunoSEQ multiplex PCR, while TCRdb's copy carries only in-frame clones and drops some. Clone size and V and J calls were adopted from that table, with D and trimming inferred from the DNA. In the table there are 400,000 to 550,000 clones, around nine tenths of which are singletons.

This sequence was found in a woman aged 18-29 years with acute COVID-19. The sample taken for sequencing was PBMCs or T cells enriched from blood (not recorded which). The rearrangement links TRBV2 to TRBJ2-1; 14 positions agree with TRBD2. CDR3 DNA: TGTGCCAGCAGCAGACTAGCGGGGGGGCGGTTCTTC. Amino acids: CASSRLAGGRFF. The complete variable domain, with remaining parts taken from reference TRBV2 and TRBJ2-1, reads EPEVTQTPSHQVTQMGQEVILRCVPISNHLYFYWYRQILGQKVEFLVSFYNNEISEKSEIFDDQFSVERPDGSNFTLKIRSTKLEDSAMYFCASSRLAGGRFFGPGTRLTVL.